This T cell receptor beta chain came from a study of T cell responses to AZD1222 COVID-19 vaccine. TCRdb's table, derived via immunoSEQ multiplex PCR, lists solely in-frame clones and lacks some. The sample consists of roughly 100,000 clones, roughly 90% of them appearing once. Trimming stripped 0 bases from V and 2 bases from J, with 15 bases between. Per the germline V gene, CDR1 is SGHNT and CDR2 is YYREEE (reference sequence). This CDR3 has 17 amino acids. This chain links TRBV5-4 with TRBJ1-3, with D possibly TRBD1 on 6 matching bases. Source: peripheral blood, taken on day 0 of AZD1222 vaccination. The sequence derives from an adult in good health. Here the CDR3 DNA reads TGTGCCAGCAGCTTGGAAAGGGACAATTTCGCTGGAAACACCATATATTTT. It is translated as CASSLERDNFAGNTIYF.